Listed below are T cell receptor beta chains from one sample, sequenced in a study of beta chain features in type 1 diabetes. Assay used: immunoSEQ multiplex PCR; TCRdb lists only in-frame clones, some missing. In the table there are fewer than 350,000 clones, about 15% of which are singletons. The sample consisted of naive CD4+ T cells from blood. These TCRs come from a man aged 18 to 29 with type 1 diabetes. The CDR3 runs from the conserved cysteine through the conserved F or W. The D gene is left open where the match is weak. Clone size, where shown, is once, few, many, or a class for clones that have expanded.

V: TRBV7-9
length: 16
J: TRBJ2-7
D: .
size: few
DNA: TGTGCCAGCAGCAAAGGCCTAGCCACAGACTCCTACGAGCAGTACTTC
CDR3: CASSKGLATDSYEQYF

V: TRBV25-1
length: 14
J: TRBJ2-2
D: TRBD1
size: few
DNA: TGTGCCAGCAGCAAGGGACAGTACACCGGGGAGCTGTTTTTT
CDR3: CASSKGQYTGELFF

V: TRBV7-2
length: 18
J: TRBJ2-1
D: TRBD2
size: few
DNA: TGTGCCAGCAGCTTAGTGGTTGCGCTAGCGGGAGGAGGTAATGAGCAGTTCTTC
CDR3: CASSLVVALAGGGNEQFF

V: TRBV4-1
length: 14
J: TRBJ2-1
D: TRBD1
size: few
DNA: TGCGCCAGCAGCCAGGACAGGACCTACAATGAGCAGTTCTTC
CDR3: CASSQDRTYNEQFF

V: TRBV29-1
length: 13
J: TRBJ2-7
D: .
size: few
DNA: TGCAGCGTGGGGGGGCTCCAGGCCTACGAGCAGTACTTC
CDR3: CSVGGLQAYEQYF

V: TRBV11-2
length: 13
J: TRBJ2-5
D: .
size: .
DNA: TGTGCCAGCAGCTTAGGTCAGGGAAACACCCAGTACTTC
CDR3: CASSLGQGNTQYF

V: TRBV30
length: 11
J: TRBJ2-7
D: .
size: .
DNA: TGTGCCTGGGACGCGGGGTACGAGCAGTACTTC
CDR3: CAWDAGYEQYF

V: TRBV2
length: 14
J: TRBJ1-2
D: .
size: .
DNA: TGTGCCAGCAGTGAAGCGCACAGGGTCCGAGGCTACACCTTC
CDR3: CASSEAHRVRGYTF

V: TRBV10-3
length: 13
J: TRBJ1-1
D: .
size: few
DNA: TGTGCCATCAGGACCCCAGGGGAGACTGAAGCTTTCTTT
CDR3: CAIRTPGETEAFF

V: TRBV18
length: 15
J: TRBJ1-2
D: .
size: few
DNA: TGTGCCAGCTCACCACCTGGCAGGGATAACTATGGCTACACCTTC
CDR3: CASSPPGRDNYGYTF